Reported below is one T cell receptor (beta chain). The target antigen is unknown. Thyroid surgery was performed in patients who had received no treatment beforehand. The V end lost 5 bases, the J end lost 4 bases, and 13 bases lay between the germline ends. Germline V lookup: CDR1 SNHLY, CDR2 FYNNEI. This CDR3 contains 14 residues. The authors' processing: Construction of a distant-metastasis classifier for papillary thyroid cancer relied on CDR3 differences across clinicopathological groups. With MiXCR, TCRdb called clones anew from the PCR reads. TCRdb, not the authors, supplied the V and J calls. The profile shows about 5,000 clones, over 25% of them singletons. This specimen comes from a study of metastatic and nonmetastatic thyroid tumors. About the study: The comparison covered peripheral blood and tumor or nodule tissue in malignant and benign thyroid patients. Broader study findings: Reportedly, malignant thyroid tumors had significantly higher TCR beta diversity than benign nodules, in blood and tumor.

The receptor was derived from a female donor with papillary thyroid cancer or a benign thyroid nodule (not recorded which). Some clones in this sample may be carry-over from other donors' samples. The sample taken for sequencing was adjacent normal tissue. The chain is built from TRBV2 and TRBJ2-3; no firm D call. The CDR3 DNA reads TGTGCCAGCAGTTTATGGACGAATGCAGATACGCAGTATTTT. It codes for CASSLWTNADTQYF.